The 27 T cell receptor beta chains presented below share a single source sample, sequenced in a study of T cell responses to AZD1222 COVID-19 vaccine. The repertoire was sequenced with immunoSEQ multiplex PCR; TCRdb's copy has only in-frame clones and lacks some. The sample has 130,000 or so clones, more than 70% seen once; the top ten hold around 12%. The sample consisted of peripheral blood, taken on day 0 of AZD1222 vaccination. The receptor source for this set is an adult in good health.

This chain uses TRBV5-6 with TRBJ2-3; D remains unclear. V shed 0 bases and J shed 6 bases, with 14 bases lying between them. Germline values: CDR1 SGHDT, CDR2 YYEEEE. The CDR3 totals 15 residues. The CDR3 DNA reads TGTGCCAGCAGCTTGGCCCCTGGTGAGGCGGATACGCAGTATTTT. Translated, it gives CASSLAPGEADTQYF. The full variable domain, with the rest looked up from reference TRBV5-6 and TRBJ2-3, is DAGVTQSPTHLIKTRGQQVTLRCSPKSGHDTVSWYQQALGQGPQFIFQYYEEEERQRGNFPDRFSGHQFPNYSSELNVNALLLGDSALYLCASSLAPGEADTQYFGPGTRLTVL.

J is TRBJ2-3 and V is TRBV7-3, with 7 bases fitting TRBD1. CDR3 length: 14 amino acids. V lost 4 bases and J lost 11; bases outside the gene matches: 12. CDR1 SGHTA and CDR2 FQGTGA come from the germline V gene. CDR3 sequence reads: CASSSLTGFGVQYF. As DNA, the CDR3 is TGTGCCAGCAGCTCTCTGACAGGGTTCGGTGTGCAGTATTTT.

J is TRBJ2-2 and V is TRBV18, with a possible D match to TRBD1 (8 bases). The CDR3 has 17 amino acids. Germline V gene lookup returns CDR1 KGHSH and CDR2 LQKENI. Trimming removed 0 bases from V and 3 bases from J, with 14 bases in between. The CDR3 protein is CASSPPGQGGYTGELFF. The CDR3 DNA is TGTGCCAGCTCACCACCTGGACAGGGAGGGTACACCGGGGAGCTGTTTTTT.

This clone was detected once. This chain joins TRBV10-3 and TRBJ1-2; D uncertain. V was cut by 0 bases and J by 4 bases, with 15 bases left in between. Germline loops: CDR1 ENHRY, CDR2 SYGVKD. The CDR3 spans 16 residues. The CDR3 region is CAISESQQPRIYGYTF. CDR3 bases: TGTGCCATCAGTGAGTCGCAACAGCCCCGAATCTATGGCTACACCTTC.

The chain combines TRBV27 with TRBJ1-2, with D possibly being TRBD1 (5 bases). Trimming took 6 bases from V and 3 from J, leaving 17 bases between them. The CDR3 runs to 15 residues. Germline V gene data show CDR1 as MNHEY and CDR2 as SMNVEV (reference sequence). CDR3 loop: CASRLTGTADYGYTF. The CDR3 DNA reads TGTGCCAGCAGGCTAACCGGGACCGCGGACTATGGCTACACCTTC.

This clone was observed a single time. The chain joins TRBV12-3 or TRBV12-4 to TRBJ2-7; a possible D gene is TRBD1 (6 bases). Between the trimmed V and J ends, which lost 5 bases and 4 bases, there was a span of 9 bases. The CDR3 is 12 residues long. CDR3 in amino acids: CASSQQGYEQYF. The CDR3 DNA reads TGTGCCAGCAGTCAACAGGGTTACGAGCAGTACTTC.

The V and J genes are TRBV6-1 and TRBJ1-4, with 9 bases fitting TRBD1. V lost 4 bases and J lost 8; bases outside the gene matches: 11. CDR1 is MNHNS and CDR2 is SASEGT in the germline V gene. This CDR3 comprises 16 residues. As DNA, the CDR3 is TGTGCCAGCAGTGCCATTACCGGGACAGGGAAAGAAAAACTGTTTTTT. Protein sequence: CASSAITGTGKEKLFF.

This clone was recorded once. The J gene is TRBJ1-1, the V gene TRBV6-5, with D maybe TRBD1 (6 bases). CDR3 length: 15 amino acids. Trimming pared 0 bases from V and 4 bases from J, leaving 12 bases between. The V gene's germline CDR1 is MNHEY and CDR2 SVGAGI. The DNA for the CDR3 is TGTGCCAGCAGTTACTCGAGGATCAGGGGCACTGAAGCTTTCTTT. Its protein is CASSYSRIRGTEAFF.

This clone appeared a few times. The rearrangement joins TRBV6-5 to TRBJ2-7; no firm D call. CDR3 size: 13 residues. CDR1 is MNHEY and CDR2 is SVGAGI in the germline V gene. Between the trimmed V and J ends, which lost 4 bases and 3 bases, there was a span of 10 bases. Here the CDR3 reads CASSSGPGYEQYF. The CDR3 coding sequence is TGTGCCAGCAGTTCAGGACCAGGCTACGAGCAGTACTTC.

The gene calls are TRBV4-1 and TRBJ2-7; 8 bases map to TRBD1. This CDR3 is 18 amino acids long. J lost 4 bases, V lost 3 bases, and 17 bases had no gene match. Germline V gives CDR1 MGHRA, CDR2 YSYEKL. CDR3 coding DNA: TGCGCCAGCAGCCATACAGACATGACCGGGACAGGAAATTACGAGCAGTACTTC. As protein: CASSHTDMTGTGNYEQYF.

This chain links TRBV3-1 (or the pseudogene TRBV3-2) with TRBJ2-1, with TRBD2 matching 8 bases. The CDR3 contains 16 residues. Trimming took 2 bases from V and 4 from J; bases not matched to a gene: 7. From germline, CDR1 is LGHDT and CDR2 YNNKEL (reference sequence). The chain's CDR3 is CASSQPSGGSYNEQFF. The CDR3 bases are TGTGCCAGCAGCCAACCTTCGGGGGGGTCGTACAATGAGCAGTTCTTC.

As for this clone: This specimen includes other DNA sequences encoding the same CDR3. The V call is TRBV18, the J call TRBJ1-1; D is undetermined. CDR1 and CDR2 (germline): KGHSH, LQKENI. The CDR3 runs 13 residues. Trimming cost V 5 bases and J 0 bases, with 7 bases left between them. The CDR3 sequence: CASSLSVNTEAFF. CDR3 in DNA: TGTGCCAGCTCATTATCAGTGAACACTGAAGCTTTCTTT.

This clone showed up just once. The chain uses TRBV7-3 and TRBJ2-7, with D possibly TRBD2 on 6 matching bases. V was shortened by 4 bases and J by 3 bases, with 19 bases between the two germline ends. This CDR3 region has 16 residues. Germline V gene lookup returns CDR1 SGHTA and CDR2 FQGTGA. CDR3 amino acids: CASSSRRGRRIYEQYF. In nucleotides, the CDR3 is TGTGCCAGCAGCTCACGGAGGGGACGGAGAATCTACGAGCAGTACTTC.

V and J are TRBV7-2 and TRBJ2-1; no definite D call. V dropped 4 bases and J dropped 10 bases, with 20 bases sitting between them. The CDR3 loop spans 15 amino acids. Germline CDR1 is SGHTA and CDR2 is FQGNSA. Written as DNA, the CDR3 is TGTGCCAGCAGCTCCTACAGTGAAGGGATTTGGGAGCAGTTCTTC. This codes for CASSSYSEGIWEQFF.

The chain uses TRBV28 and TRBJ2-7; TRBD1 matches at 8 bases. The CDR3 totals 15 residues. Unmatched junction bases numbered 10, after V lost 4 bases and J lost 5 bases. The germline CDR1 and CDR2 sequences are MDHEN and SYDVKM. The CDR3 here is CASSSSGQGTHEQYF. The CDR3 DNA reads TGTGCCAGCAGTTCTTCCGGACAGGGTACCCACGAGCAGTACTTC.

The rearrangement uses TRBV9 and TRBJ2-3; TRBD2 agrees at 9 bases. J lost 10 bases, V lost 0 bases, and 12 bases had no gene match. Germline CDR1 reads SGDLS; CDR2 reads YYNGEE. The CDR3 is 16 amino acids. CDR3: CASSVATSSGEVAQYF. In nucleotides, the CDR3 is TGTGCCAGCAGCGTAGCTACGTCTAGCGGGGAGGTTGCGCAGTATTTT.

This sequence joins TRBV7-2 and TRBJ1-2; D possibly corresponds to TRBD1 (5 bases). V was pared by 4 bases and J by 0 bases, with 12 bases between. Germline CDR1 SGHTA, CDR2 FQGNSA. The CDR3 sequence is 15 residues long. The CDR3 is CASSSRQITNYGYTF. DNA for the CDR3: TGTGCCAGCAGCTCCCGACAGATAACTAACTATGGCTACACCTTC.

The chain is built from TRBV15 and TRBJ1-4; possible D gene TRBD1, 5 bases. This CDR3 spans 18 amino acids. Per germline, CDR1 LNHNV and CDR2 YYDKDF (reference sequence). V gave up 0 bases and J gave up 3 bases, with 17 bases separating them. The CDR3: CATSRDLGGATANEKLFF. The CDR3 DNA is TGTGCCACCAGCAGAGATCTCGGAGGGGCTACGGCTAATGAAAAACTGTTTTTT.

The chain recombines TRBV7-9 with TRBJ1-2; D remains ambiguous. The germline gives CDR1 SEHNR, CDR2 FQNEAQ (reference sequence). V lost 5 bases, J lost 4 bases, and 17 bases lay in between. The length of the CDR3 is 15 residues. As DNA, the CDR3 is TGTGCCAGCAGCCTAAGCTTAGACATGATCTATGGCTACACCTTC. Protein product: CASSLSLDMIYGYTF.

The V gene is TRBV7-8, the J gene TRBJ2-3; D is possibly TRBD1 or TRBD2 (5 bases each). Germline V gives CDR1 SGHVS, CDR2 FQNEAQ. Trimming cost V 5 bases and J 1 base, with 13 bases left between them. The CDR3 has 15 residues. The CDR3 is CASSPWGSGTDTQYF. CDR3 nucleotide sequence: TGTGCCAGCAGCCCTTGGGGGAGCGGCACAGATACGCAGTATTTT.

V is TRBV4-3 and J is TRBJ2-3, with TRBD1 matching over 7 bases. This CDR3 has 18 amino acids. V was pared by 1 base and J by 7 bases, with 17 bases of the junction left unmatched. Germline CDR1 reads LGHNA; CDR2 reads YSLEER. The CDR3 is CASSQVSQEQGWVNTQYF. The CDR3 DNA reads as TGCGCCAGCAGCCAAGTTAGCCAGGAACAGGGGTGGGTTAATACGCAGTATTTT.

The gene calls are TRBV20-1 and TRBJ2-5; D is ambiguous. V shed 2 bases and J shed 4 bases, with 5 bases lying between them. This CDR3 contains 11 residues. Germline V lookup: CDR1 DFQATT, CDR2 SNEGSKA (reference sequence). This chain's CDR3 is CSARTSETQYF. The DNA of the CDR3 is TGCAGTGCTAGAACCTCAGAGACCCAGTACTTC.

This clone was recorded a few times. The V and J genes are TRBV11-2 and TRBJ2-3, with 7 bases aligning to TRBD2. This CDR3 comprises 15 residues. Germline assignment: CDR1 SGHAT and CDR2 FQNNGV. The J segment lost 0 bases and the V segment lost 0 bases, leaving 0 bases of the junction unmatched. In nucleotides, the CDR3 is TGTGCCAGCAGCTTAGAGGGACTAAGCACAGATACGCAGTATTTT. This translates into CASSLEGLSTDTQYF.

The genes are TRBV7-3 and TRBJ1-1; weak D call: TRBD1 (6 bases). Germline V gives CDR1 SGHTA, CDR2 FQGTGA. This CDR3 spans 16 amino acids. Between the trimmed V and J ends, which lost 5 bases and 4 bases, there was a span of 20 bases. The CDR3 protein is CASSPTGRPRVTEAFF. In nucleotides, the CDR3 is TGTGCCAGCAGCCCGACAGGCAGACCCAGGGTCACTGAAGCTTTCTTT.

The genes are TRBV3-1 (or the pseudogene TRBV3-2) and TRBJ1-6; unclear D gene. CDR3 length: 14 amino acids. Germline CDR1 reads LGHDT; CDR2 reads YNNKEL (reference sequence). V dropped 8 bases and J dropped 11 bases, with 19 bases sitting between them. The CDR3 bases are TGTGCCAGCGGCCCTGCCCTTTATCGTACACCCCTCCACTTT. This encodes CASGPALYRTPLHF.

A remark on this clone: At one end the junction does not follow the germline gene, possibly because of a read error. The gene calls are TRBV27 and TRBJ2-7; D might be TRBD1 or TRBD2, each matching 5 bases. This CDR3 spans 16 amino acids. Germline lookup yields CDR1 MNHEY and CDR2 SMNVEV (reference sequence). In DNA, the CDR3 is TGTACCAGCAGCCCACTTAAAGGGACGAACGGCTACGAGCAGTACTTC. Amino acids: CTSSPLKGTNGYEQYF.

The genes are TRBV2 and TRBJ2-3, with 8 bases aligning to TRBD1. The CDR3 runs to 15 residues. Germline trimming cut 4 bases from V and 2 bases from J; bases unmatched to any gene: 5. The germline V gene encodes CDR1 SNHLY and CDR2 FYNNEI. The CDR3, as DNA: TGTGCCAGCAGTGTACAGGGGGGCTCCACAGATACGCAGTATTTT. Residues: CASSVQGGSTDTQYF.